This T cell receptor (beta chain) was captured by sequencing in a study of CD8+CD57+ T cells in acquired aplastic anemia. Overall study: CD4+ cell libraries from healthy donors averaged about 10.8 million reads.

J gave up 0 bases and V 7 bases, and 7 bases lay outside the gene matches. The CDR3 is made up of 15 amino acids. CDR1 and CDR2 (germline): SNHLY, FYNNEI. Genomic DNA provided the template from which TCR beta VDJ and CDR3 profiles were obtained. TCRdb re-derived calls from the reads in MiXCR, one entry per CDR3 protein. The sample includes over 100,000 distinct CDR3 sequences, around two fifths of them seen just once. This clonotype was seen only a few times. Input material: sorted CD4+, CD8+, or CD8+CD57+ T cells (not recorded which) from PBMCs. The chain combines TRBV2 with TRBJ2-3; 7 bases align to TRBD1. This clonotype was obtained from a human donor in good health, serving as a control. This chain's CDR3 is CASTRQGTSTDTQYF. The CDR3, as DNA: TGTGCCAGCACTAGACAGGGTACTAGCACAGATACGCAGTATTTT. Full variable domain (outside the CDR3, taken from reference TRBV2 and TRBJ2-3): EPEVTQTPSHQVTQMGQEVILRCVPISNHLYFYWYRQILGQKVEFLVSFYNNEISEKSEIFDDQFSVERPDGSNFTLKIRSTKLEDSAMYFCASTRQGTSTDTQYFGPGTRLTVL.